The T cell receptor beta chain under discussion was sequenced for a study of cytomegalovirus exposure and HLA in healthy donors. Primers included in the PCR were 60 Vbeta and 13 Jbeta primers. Method: immunoSEQ multiplex PCR; TCRdb's copy keeps in-frame clones and lacks some. This table holds about 200,000 clones. V was pared by 2 bases and J by 6 bases, with 24 bases between. This CDR3 region has 17 residues. From germline, CDR1 is SGHRS and CDR2 YFSETQ. This sequence was found in a girl aged 2-10 years in good health and CMV-seropositive. V is TRBV5-1 and J is TRBJ2-7, with a weak D call TRBD2 (5 bases). The source material was PBMCs. CDR3 bases: TGCGCCAGCAGCTTTAAGGTAGGGCGGGTCGCTGAGGGCGAGCAGTACTTC. This gives the protein CASSFKVGRVAEGEQYF.